The 15 T cell receptor beta chains listed next were all sequenced from one sample in a study of beta chain features in type 1 diabetes. TCRB transcripts that were expressed got sequenced, as all of the isolated RNA had been reverse transcribed. Here immunoSEQ multiplex PCR was the method, and the copy in TCRdb shows in-frame clones only, minus some. This table has some 150,000 clones, approximately 10% appearing once. Sequenced input: central memory CD4+ T cells from blood. Every receptor here comes from a woman aged 40 to 49 in good health.

This clone turned up a few times. The gene calls are TRBV7-9 and TRBJ2-7; 15 bases align to TRBD2. V dropped 1 base and J dropped 4; count of bases not matched to a gene: 8. The CDR3 totals 18 residues. The V gene's germline CDR1 is SEHNR and CDR2 FQNEAQ (reference sequence). The DNA of the CDR3 is TGTGCCAGCAGCTTAGTGGGACTAGCGGGGGGATTCAGGTACGAGCAGTACTTC. Its protein product is CASSLVGLAGGFRYEQYF.

The rearrangement links TRBV7-9 to TRBJ2-3; 8 nucleotides match TRBD2. The CDR3 extends over 12 amino acids. CDR1 and CDR2 (germline): SEHNR, FQNEAQ (reference sequence). V was clipped by 5 bases and J by 12 bases; unmatched bases: 7. The DNA of the CDR3 is TGTGCCAGCAGCCCCCCAGCGGGGGCCCAGTATTTT. Amino acid sequence: CASSPPAGAQYF.

This rearrangement joins TRBV19 to TRBJ1-2; TRBD1 matches 8 bases. V shed 4 bases, J shed 4 bases, and the junction held 8 bases outside the gene matches. Germline lookup yields CDR1 LNHDA and CDR2 SQIVND (reference sequence). This CDR3 is 15 amino acids long. CDR3 sequence reads: CASSTTGTGIYGYTF. In nucleotides, the CDR3 is TGTGCCAGTAGTACCACCGGGACAGGAATCTATGGCTACACCTTC.

The chain carries TRBV5-1 and TRBJ2-6, with D maybe TRBD2 (6 bases). The CDR3 is 16 residues long. V shed 3 bases and J shed 3 bases, with 13 bases lying between them. The germline V gene encodes CDR1 SGHRS and CDR2 YFSETQ. The CDR3: CASSSAGRNGANVLTF. CDR3 in DNA: TGCGCCAGCAGCTCGGCAGGGAGGAATGGGGCCAACGTCCTGACTTTC.

This chain connects TRBV5-4 to TRBJ1-2; 11 bases fit TRBD1. Trimming removed 4 bases from V and 3 bases from J; junction bases left unmatched: 5. This CDR3 is built from 15 residues. Germline lookup yields CDR1 SGHNT and CDR2 YYREEE (reference sequence). The CDR3 loop reads CASSQGQGGHYGYTF. Here the CDR3 DNA reads TGTGCCAGCAGCCAGGGACAGGGGGGACACTATGGCTACACCTTC. Full variable domain (missing parts from reference TRBV5-4 and TRBJ1-2): ETGVTQSPTHLIKTRGQQVTLRCSSQSGHNTVSWYQQALGQGPQFIFQYYREEENGRGNFPPRFSGLQFPNYSSELNVNALELDDSALYLCASSQGQGGHYGYTFGSGTRLTVV.

This chain joins TRBV6-1 and TRBJ2-1; D perhaps matches TRBD2 (5 bases). The CDR3 covers 11 residues. Germline CDR1 is MNHNS and CDR2 is SASEGT. The V gene lost 7 bases and the J gene lost 7 bases, with 8 bases spanning the gap. This chain's CDR3 is CASTWTNEQFF. The CDR3 coding sequence is TGTGCCAGCACCTGGACTAATGAGCAGTTCTTC.

This clone has a handful of counts. The chain has TRBV6-1 and TRBJ2-5, with TRBD1 matching over 8 bases. V dropped 4 bases and J dropped 4; count of bases not matched to a gene: 11. Germline V gene sequence: CDR1 MNHNS, CDR2 SASEGT. The CDR3 loop spans 16 amino acids. The CDR3 bases are TGTGCCAGCAGTGCAACACAGGGGGACGTGAGAGAGACCCAGTACTTC. Protein product: CASSATQGDVRETQYF.

The V call is TRBV4-2, the J call TRBJ2-3; D is perhaps TRBD2 (7 bases). Germline CDR1 reads LGHNA; CDR2 reads YNFKEQ. Trimming stripped 4 bases from V and 4 bases from J, with 9 bases between. This CDR3 contains 13 residues. The CDR3 region is CASSPGGADTQYF. For the CDR3, the DNA is TGTGCCAGCAGCCCGGGGGGCGCAGATACGCAGTATTTT.

CDR3 residues: CASSLTSRGLETQYF. The CDR3 DNA is TGTGCCAGCAGTTTAACATCCAGGGGGCTGGAGACCCAGTACTTC. This sequence joins TRBV27 and TRBJ2-5; 8 nucleotides match TRBD1. The V gene's germline CDR1 is MNHEY and CDR2 SMNVEV (reference sequence). Unmatched junction bases numbered 7, after V lost 2 bases and J lost 5 bases. The CDR3 runs 15 residues.

This clone has only a few counts. V is TRBV21-1 and J is TRBJ1-1; the table's D call TRBD1 went unverified against the DNA. TRBV21-1 is deemed a pseudogene. The CDR3 spans 15 residues. CDR3 sequence reads: CASSGTGPTNTEAFF. DNA for the CDR3: TGTGCCAGCAGCGGGACAGGGCCTACGAACACTGAAGCTTTCTTT.

This clone occurred many times. The CDR3 sequence is CSVETGHGYTF. The CDR3 DNA sequence: TGCAGCGTTGAAACAGGTCATGGCTACACCTTC. The gene calls are TRBV29-1 and TRBJ1-2; maybe TRBD1 (5 bases). Germline V gene lookup returns CDR1 SQVTM and CDR2 ANQGSEA. The length of the CDR3 is 11 residues. The V and J ends lost 2 bases and 6 bases respectively, with 7 bases between them.

A few counts support this clone. The chain joins TRBV4-1 to TRBJ2-5; D gene ambiguous. The DNA end is more similar to TRBJ2-7, so the J call may be wrong. The CDR3 is 13 amino acids. CDR1 MGHRA and CDR2 YSYEKL come from the germline V gene. The DNA of the CDR3 is TGCGCCAGCAGCCAACCTCATTCGTCCGAGCAGTACTTC. Residues: CASSQPHSSEQYF.

The rearrangement uses TRBV4-1 and TRBJ2-5, with a tentative D call TRBD2 (7 bases). Trimming took off 4 bases at V and 2 bases at J, with 17 bases between the two ends. CDR3 length equals 16 residues. Germline CDR1 reads MGHRA; CDR2 reads YSYEKL. CDR3 sequence (DNA): TGCGCCAGCAGCCGGGCCACGGGGGGCTCACAAGAGACCCAGTACTTC. It codes for CASSRATGGSQETQYF.

The chain is built from TRBV16 and TRBJ2-7, with TRBD2 matching 14 bases. This CDR3 is built from 19 residues. V shed 4 bases, J shed 3 bases, and the junction held 14 bases outside the gene matches. Germline loops: CDR1 KGHSY, CDR2 FQNENV. CDR3 sequence (DNA): TGTGCCAGCAGCCCACAAACGACTAGCGGGGGGGGTATTGTCTACGAGCAGTACTTC. Translation gives CASSPQTTSGGGIVYEQYF.

This clone turned up a few times. The chain joins TRBV18 to TRBJ1-2, with 8 bases identical to TRBD1. Germline V lookup: CDR1 KGHSH, CDR2 LQKENI. The trim removed 3 bases at V and 3 bases at J, leaving 6 bases unmatched. The CDR3 loop spans 15 amino acids. The CDR3 is CASSPNRGFDYGYTF. Here the CDR3 DNA reads TGTGCCAGCTCACCTAACAGGGGGTTTGACTATGGCTACACCTTC.